The 8 T cell receptor beta chains given below trace back to one sample, sequenced in a study of tumor and adjacent non-tumor tissue in lung cancer. This sample's RNA came from whole unsorted tissue. Three rounds of nested PCR, following a modified ARM-PCR protocol, produced the TCRbeta library. TCRdb re-called the multiplex PCR reads with MiXCR, one entry per CDR3 protein. The table shows under 140,000 distinct CDR3 sequences, with approximately 84% occurring only once. What was sequenced was lung tumor tissue. The receptors here all came from a man between 65 and 85 years old with non-small cell lung cancer.

About this clonotype: The junction departs from the called germline gene at one end, perhaps through a read error. The V and J genes are TRBV28 and TRBJ1-1, with TRBD1 as a possible D gene (6 bases). This CDR3 is built from 16 residues. Per the germline V gene, CDR1 is MDHEN and CDR2 is SYDVKM. This chain's CDR3 is CTSCLRGGPPFPGAFF. In DNA form, the CDR3 reads TGTACCAGCTGTTTGAGAGGGGGACCTCCTTTCCCTGGAGCTTTCTTT.

As to this clonotype: One end of the junction varies from germline; a read error may be responsible. The rearrangement uses TRBV29-1 and TRBJ1-2, with D unclear. There are 14 residues in the CDR3. Germline-derived CDR1 and CDR2 are SQVTM and ANQGSEA. The CDR3 coding sequence is TGCAGCGCCGAGAGAGGGAAGGCTAACTATGAGTACACTTTC. Translated: CSAERGKANYEYTF.

This clonotype occurred once. This is likely a read error, given that the CDR3 carries no conserved phenylalanine or tryptophan at its end. The V call is TRBV5-1, the J call TRBJ2-2; D may be TRBD1 (6 bases). V shed 8 bases and J shed 1 base, with 15 bases lying between them. Germline values: CDR1 SGHRS, CDR2 YFSETQ. This CDR3 has 15 amino acids. CDR3 nucleotides: TGCGCCAGTAGCATCAGGGGCATGAACACCGGGGAGCTGTTTCTT. This gives the protein CASSIRGMNTGELFL.

The genes are TRBV6-5 and TRBJ2-3, with 9 bases lining up with TRBD2. Germline lookup yields CDR1 MNHEY and CDR2 SVGAGI. The CDR3 sequence is 16 residues long. V lost 5 bases and J lost 5; bases outside the gene matches: 11. The CDR3 sequence: CASSNPGLAGRDTQYF. The CDR3 DNA sequence: TGTGCCAGCAGTAACCCGGGGCTAGCGGGACGAGATACGCAGTATTTT.

Comments on this clonotype: The junction and the germline gene differ at one end; a read error may be behind it. The rearrangement uses TRBV20-1 and TRBJ2-2, with D tentatively TRBD1 or TRBD2 (5 bases each). Germline V gene data show CDR1 as DFQATT and CDR2 as SNEGSKA (reference sequence). The CDR3 has 15 amino acids. CDR3: CSTPREGRVTGEMFF. DNA of the CDR3: TGCAGTACTCCCCGTGAGGGGCGGGTCACCGGGGAGATGTTTTTT.

In regard to this clonotype: A read error may account for a junction end that differs from germline. The rearrangement joins TRBV11-2 to TRBJ1-4; possibly TRBD1 for D (6 bases). This CDR3 region has 15 residues. Germline-derived CDR1 and CDR2 are SGHAT and FQNNGV. The chain's CDR3 is CASSRNGTSIEKLFF. The CDR3, as DNA: TGTGCCAGCAGCAGAAATGGGACAAGTATTGAAAAATTGTTTTTT.

As regards this clonotype: At one of its ends the junction is not consistent with the germline gene, which may arise from a read error. This chain connects TRBV12-3 or TRBV12-4 to TRBJ1-6; TRBD1 agrees at 12 bases. The CDR3 spans 16 residues. The CDR3 protein is CVSTSGTGGYNSSLHF. The CDR3 DNA sequence: TGTGTTAGCACCTCCGGGACAGGGGGCTATAATTCATCCCTCCACTTT.

On this clonotype: At one of its ends the junction is not consistent with the germline gene, which may arise from a read error. The V and J genes are TRBV9 and TRBJ1-1; D not resolved. Germline-derived CDR1 and CDR2 are SGDLS and YYNGEE. The CDR3 extends over 14 amino acids. Written as DNA, the CDR3 is TGTGCTAGCAGCAAAACTATTGCGAACACTGAAGCTTTCTTT. Protein product: CASSKTIANTEAFF.